Listed below are T cell receptor beta chains from one sample, sequenced in a study of blood T cell repertoires in COVID-19. Here immunoSEQ multiplex PCR was the method, and the copy in TCRdb shows in-frame clones only, minus some. Among roughly 150,000 clones, over 70% were seen once, and the ten largest hold roughly 5%. Sequencing was performed on PBMCs or T cells enriched from blood (not recorded which). Receptors were obtained from a man aged 65-85 years who had been exposed to COVID-19. CDR3s include the opening cysteine and the closing phenylalanine or tryptophan. Fields, in order: clone size, V gene, D gene, J gene, CDR3 protein, CDR3 DNA. The D gene is left open where the match is weak. Size values are once, few and many counts, or a class for expanded clones, and some rows have none.

>-|TRBV27|-|TRBJ2-2
CASSLQMDYNTGELFF
TGTGCCAGCAGTTTACAAATGGACTACAACACCGGGGAGCTGTTTTTT
>-|TRBV4-3|-|TRBJ1-5
CASSPSMGPNQPQHF
TGCGCCAGCAGCCCTAGTATGGGGCCCAATCAGCCCCAGCATTTT
>-|TRBV24-1|-|TRBJ2-3
CATSDPGTSGDTQYF
TGTGCCACCAGTGATCCGGGGACATCGGGAGATACGCAGTATTTT
>-|TRBV30|-|TRBJ2-1
CARSDRSANEQFF
TGTGCCCGGAGTGACAGGTCAGCGAATGAGCAGTTCTTC
>-|TRBV9|TRBD1|TRBJ1-2
CASSVAAGGLVGYTF
TGTGCCAGCAGCGTAGCTGCAGGGGGCCTGGTTGGCTACACCTTC
>-|TRBV11-2|-|TRBJ2-7
CASSLGFSSYEQYF
TGTGCCAGCAGCTTAGGTTTCTCCTCCTACGAGCAGTACTTC
>-|TRBV4-3|-|TRBJ1-6
CASSHVAGNSPLHF
TGCGCCAGCAGCCATGTCGCCGGGAATTCACCCCTCCACTTT
>once|TRBV18|-|TRBJ2-5
CASSRAVQETQYF
TGTGCCAGCTCACGTGCAGTTCAAGAGACCCAGTACTTC
>-|TRBV15|-|TRBJ2-3
CATSKGLLRTDTQYF
TGTGCCACCAGTAAGGGACTTCTTCGCACAGATACGCAGTATTTT
>-|TRBV7-9|TRBD1|TRBJ1-1
CASSSLLTGWDTEAFF
TGTGCCAGCAGCTCCTTACTGACAGGGTGGGACACTGAAGCTTTCTTT
>once|TRBV6-2/TRBV6-3|-|TRBJ1-1
CASSYSWGGTEAFF
TGTGCCAGCAGTTACTCGTGGGGCGGTACTGAAGCTTTCTTT
>-|TRBV28|TRBD1|TRBJ1-4
CASSYGQGYEKLFF
TGTGCCAGCAGTTACGGACAGGGTTACGAAAAACTGTTTTTT
>-|TRBV19|-|TRBJ2-1
CASMTGSNEQFF
TGTGCCAGTATGACCGGGAGCAATGAGCAGTTCTTC
>once|TRBV7-2|-|TRBJ1-2
CASSFDSTGKYGYTF
TGTGCCAGCAGCTTCGACAGTACTGGAAAGTATGGCTACACCTTC
>-|TRBV7-2|TRBD1|TRBJ1-2
CASSFSGTGGYGYTF
TGTGCCAGCAGCTTCTCCGGGACAGGGGGCTATGGCTACACCTTC
>-|TRBV2|TRBD1|TRBJ1-5
CASSPRQGPRHF
TGTGCCAGCAGTCCAAGACAGGGACCGAGGCATTTT
>-|TRBV7-2|-|TRBJ2-7
CASSCGQSCSYEQYF
TGTGCCAGCAGCTGTGGGCAGTCTTGCTCCTACGAGCAGTACTTC
>-|TRBV27|TRBD1|TRBJ1-1
CASSFDRGTGAFF
TGTGCCAGCAGTTTTGACAGGGGGACGGGAGCTTTCTTT
>once|TRBV4-3|TRBD2|TRBJ2-2
CASSQDHGGAGGELFF
TGCGCCAGCAGCCAAGATCACGGGGGGGCTGGCGGGGAGCTGTTTTTT
>-|TRBV9|TRBD2|TRBJ2-2
CASSVDASGYSGELFF
TGTGCCAGCAGCGTAGACGCTAGCGGGTATTCCGGGGAGCTGTTTTTT
>-|TRBV4-1|-|TRBJ1-1
CASSPSVAANAWAFF
TGCGCCAGCAGCCCCTCGGTTGCGGCTAATGCCTGGGCTTTCTTT
>once|TRBV3-1/TRBV3-2|-|TRBJ1-2
CASRGGGMSGYTF
TGTGCCAGCAGAGGCGGGGGTATGAGTGGCTACACCTTC
>once|TRBV5-4|TRBD1|TRBJ1-1
CASSRDPTGGNTEAFF
TGTGCCAGCAGCCGAGACCCCACAGGGGGGAACACTGAAGCTTTCTTT
>-|TRBV18|TRBD2|TRBJ2-1
CASSVQRGSSYNEQFF
TGTGCCAGCTCCGTCCAGCGGGGGAGCTCCTACAATGAGCAGTTCTTC
>-|TRBV28|TRBD1|TRBJ2-3
CASSSSGTGFRDTQYF
TGTGCCAGCAGCTCCTCCGGGACAGGGTTTAGAGATACGCAGTATTTT
>-|TRBV4-1|TRBD2|TRBJ2-1
CASSLGLADSYNEQFF
TGCGCCAGCAGCCTTGGACTAGCGGACTCCTACAATGAGCAGTTCTTC
>-|TRBV7-3|TRBD2|TRBJ2-1
CASSFSGGLFEQFF
TGTGCCAGCAGCTTTAGCGGGGGGTTGTTTGAGCAGTTCTTC
>-|TRBV12-3/TRBV12-4|TRBD2|TRBJ2-2
CASNGLAAGELFF
TGTGCCAGCAACGGACTAGCAGCGGGGGAGCTGTTTTTT
>few|TRBV4-3|-|TRBJ2-7
CASSQLLSPSYEQYF
TGCGCCAGCAGCCAACTCCTTTCCCCCTCCTACGAGCAGTACTTC
>once|TRBV24-1|TRBD1|TRBJ1-4
CATSEGQGAPAEKLFF
TGTGCCACCAGTGAAGGACAGGGGGCGCCGGCAGAAAAACTGTTTTTT
>-|TRBV7-9|TRBD1|TRBJ2-2
CASSPPTSTGFTGELFF
TGTGCCAGCAGCCCCCCTACTTCGACAGGGTTTACCGGGGAGCTGTTTTTT
>-|TRBV6-2/TRBV6-3|TRBD2|TRBJ2-5
CASSYLRGSQETQYF
TGTGCCAGCAGTTACTTGCGGGGGTCGCAAGAGACCCAGTACTTC
>-|TRBV5-5|-|TRBJ1-1
CASSWSILMNTEAFF
TGTGCCAGCAGCTGGTCGATACTGATGAACACTGAAGCTTTCTTT
>once|TRBV7-8|TRBD1|TRBJ1-6
CASSPTGGTSYNSPLHF
TGTGCCAGCAGTCCGACAGGGGGCACATCCTATAATTCACCCCTCCACTTT
>-|TRBV4-3|TRBD2|TRBJ2-1
CASSQETSGSLVGEQFF
TGCGCCAGCAGCCAAGAGACTAGCGGGAGCTTGGTGGGTGAGCAGTTCTTC
>-|TRBV5-1|-|TRBJ2-1
CASSLEGRRNEQFF
TGCGCCAGCAGCTTAGAGGGCCGCCGCAATGAGCAGTTCTTC
>-|TRBV5-5|-|TRBJ1-3
CASSWDIGANGNTIYF
TGTGCCAGCAGCTGGGACATTGGGGCGAACGGAAACACCATATATTTT
>-|TRBV30|-|TRBJ2-3
CASNRGGSDTQYF
TGTGCCTCAAATAGGGGGGGGTCAGATACGCAGTATTTT
>-|TRBV28|-|TRBJ1-4
CASTSGGGLANEKLFF
TGTGCCAGCACCTCGGGGGGTGGCTTGGCTAATGAAAAACTGTTTTTT
>-|TRBV3-1/TRBV3-2|TRBD2|TRBJ2-3
CASSQGLAGGDGTQYF
TGTGCCAGCAGCCAAGGACTAGCGGGGGGTGATGGTACGCAGTATTTT
>few|TRBV2|-|TRBJ2-6
CASSEATRAAGANVLTF
TGTGCCAGCAGTGAAGCCACGAGGGCTGCAGGGGCCAACGTCCTGACTTTC
>-|TRBV30|TRBD1|TRBJ1-2
CAWICYRGDVGNNYGYTF
TGTGCCTGGATTTGCTACAGGGGAGATGTGGGCAATAACTATGGCTACACCTTC
>-|TRBV7-9|TRBD1|TRBJ1-4
CASSAGTGGVTEKLFF
TGTGCCAGCAGCGCCGGGACAGGGGGCGTTACTGAAAAACTGTTTTTT